This TCR beta chain derives from a study of control samples from healthy donors and cancer patients. Sequencing used immunoSEQ multiplex PCR; TCRdb keeps in-frame clones, though not all of them. Seen here are some 110,000 clones, 83% observed once, and the top ten hold approximately 13%. This CDR3 is 15 amino acids long. CDR1 and CDR2 from the germline V gene are SGDLS and YYNGEE. V was pared by 0 bases and J by 4 bases, with 13 bases between. This clonotype was sampled from a woman in her fifties or sixties in good health. Sequencing input: blood. This chain joins TRBV9 and TRBJ1-2, with a weak D call TRBD1 (6 bases). This chain's CDR3 is CASSVEDRSIYGYTF. CDR3 in DNA: TGTGCCAGCAGCGTAGAGGACAGATCTATCTATGGCTACACCTTC.